This TCR beta chain emerged from a study of cytotoxic CD8 clonotypes in ibrutinib-treated CLL. Trimming shortened V by 0 bases and J by 5 bases, and 9 bases separated the two germline ends. Per germline, CDR1 SGDLS and CDR2 YYNGEE. The CDR3 spans 13 residues. Generated by immunoSEQ multiplex PCR, the TCRdb table keeps only in-frame clones and is missing some. Altogether about 130,000 clones are present, around four fifths being singletons, with the ten largest covering 2.5% to 3.5%. This TCR came from a human donor with chronic lymphocytic leukemia. Here the sequenced sample was PBMCs, taken after 24 months of ibrutinib treatment. The chain recombines TRBV9 with TRBJ2-7; no clear D. CDR3 DNA: TGTGCCAGCAGCGTAGTATCTGGGGACGAGCAGTACTTC. Translating gives CASSVVSGDEQYF. The full variable domain, completed using reference TRBV9 and TRBJ2-7, is DSGVTQTPKHLITATGQRVTLRCSPRSGDLSVYWYQQSLDQGLQFLIQYYNGEERAKGNILERFSAQQFPDLHSELNLSSLELGDSALYFCASSVVSGDEQYFGPGTRLTVT.